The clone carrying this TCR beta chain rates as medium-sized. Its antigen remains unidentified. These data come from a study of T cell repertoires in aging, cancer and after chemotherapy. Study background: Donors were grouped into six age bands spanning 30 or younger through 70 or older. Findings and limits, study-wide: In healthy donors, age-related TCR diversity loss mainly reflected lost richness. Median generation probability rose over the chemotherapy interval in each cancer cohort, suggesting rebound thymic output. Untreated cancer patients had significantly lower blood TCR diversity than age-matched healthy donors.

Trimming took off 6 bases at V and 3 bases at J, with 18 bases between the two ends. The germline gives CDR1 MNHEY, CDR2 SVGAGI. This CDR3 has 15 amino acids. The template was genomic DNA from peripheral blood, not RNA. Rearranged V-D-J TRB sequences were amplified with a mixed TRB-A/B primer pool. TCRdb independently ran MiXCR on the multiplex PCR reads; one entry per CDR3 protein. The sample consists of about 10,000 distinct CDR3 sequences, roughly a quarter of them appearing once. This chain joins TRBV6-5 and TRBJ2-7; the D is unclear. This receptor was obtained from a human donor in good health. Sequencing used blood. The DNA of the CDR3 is TGTGCCAGCAGACGACTCTCAACGGGTGACTACGAGCAGTACTTC. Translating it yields CASRRLSTGDYEQYF.